Listed below are T cell receptor beta chains from one sample, sequenced in a study of vaccination and CD4 T cells after COVID-19. These receptors' targets are unknown. TCRdb reprocessed the PCR reads with MiXCR, giving one entry per CDR3 protein. The sample has about 11,000 distinct CDR3 sequences, approximately 43% seen once. Sequenced: CD4+ T cells from blood, cultured in vitro. Every receptor here comes from a human donor who had recovered from COVID-19. Both conserved end residues are trimmed from each CDR3.

V	J	CDR3
TRBV20-1	TRBJ1-6	SASEGSVYNSPLH
TRBV10-1	TRBJ2-2	ASTSGGAGELF
TRBV14	TRBJ2-6	ASSQPGAGANVLT
TRBV19	TRBJ1-2	ASSTDRGGRNYGYT
TRBV2	TRBJ1-1	ASRRQGGNTEAF
TRBV5-1	TRBJ2-3	ASSLTGYGTDTQY
TRBV6-5	TRBJ1-2	ASSYSRTGGGYGYT
TRBV18	TRBJ1-6	ASSTGTDNSPLH
TRBV20-1	TRBJ2-1	SALYPRQSLTYNEQF
TRBV2	TRBJ2-1	ASSGAGPNEQF
TRBV7-9	TRBJ2-5	ASTKRSNTGVGETQY
TRBV5-1	TRBJ2-7	ASSLVKGMGYEQY
TRBV20-1	TRBJ1-1	SARDTVGRPQAF
TRBV5-4	TRBJ2-6	ASSSGGGSGANVLT
TRBV29-1	TRBJ1-2	SVVLTGNYGYT
TRBV7-6	TRBJ2-3	ASSLGLPRIIADTQY
TRBV2	TRBJ2-2	ASSPTRNGELF
TRBV24-1	TRBJ1-5	ATSEATAGTVNQPQH
TRBV9	TRBJ2-7	ASSVGMIGSYEQY
TRBV11-2	TRBJ2-2	ASRAPGGELF
TRBV19	TRBJ1-2	ASSINSGQASGNGYT
TRBV24-1	TRBJ2-5	ATSDPTDGYQETQY
TRBV2	TRBJ1-1	ASSEAWQGAEAF
TRBV6-1	TRBJ2-5	ASGQTGTIKRQETQY
TRBV12-3/TRBV12-4	TRBJ1-1	ASSFRTGRVTEAF
TRBV2	TRBJ2-5	ASSGEGLAEETQY
TRBV11-2	TRBJ2-6	ASSLEKVLT
TRBV6-1	TRBJ1-2	ASSEASHRGLYGYT
TRBV5-1	TRBJ2-7	ASSSGQGSYEQY
TRBV7-3	TRBJ2-2	ASSSRTNTGELF